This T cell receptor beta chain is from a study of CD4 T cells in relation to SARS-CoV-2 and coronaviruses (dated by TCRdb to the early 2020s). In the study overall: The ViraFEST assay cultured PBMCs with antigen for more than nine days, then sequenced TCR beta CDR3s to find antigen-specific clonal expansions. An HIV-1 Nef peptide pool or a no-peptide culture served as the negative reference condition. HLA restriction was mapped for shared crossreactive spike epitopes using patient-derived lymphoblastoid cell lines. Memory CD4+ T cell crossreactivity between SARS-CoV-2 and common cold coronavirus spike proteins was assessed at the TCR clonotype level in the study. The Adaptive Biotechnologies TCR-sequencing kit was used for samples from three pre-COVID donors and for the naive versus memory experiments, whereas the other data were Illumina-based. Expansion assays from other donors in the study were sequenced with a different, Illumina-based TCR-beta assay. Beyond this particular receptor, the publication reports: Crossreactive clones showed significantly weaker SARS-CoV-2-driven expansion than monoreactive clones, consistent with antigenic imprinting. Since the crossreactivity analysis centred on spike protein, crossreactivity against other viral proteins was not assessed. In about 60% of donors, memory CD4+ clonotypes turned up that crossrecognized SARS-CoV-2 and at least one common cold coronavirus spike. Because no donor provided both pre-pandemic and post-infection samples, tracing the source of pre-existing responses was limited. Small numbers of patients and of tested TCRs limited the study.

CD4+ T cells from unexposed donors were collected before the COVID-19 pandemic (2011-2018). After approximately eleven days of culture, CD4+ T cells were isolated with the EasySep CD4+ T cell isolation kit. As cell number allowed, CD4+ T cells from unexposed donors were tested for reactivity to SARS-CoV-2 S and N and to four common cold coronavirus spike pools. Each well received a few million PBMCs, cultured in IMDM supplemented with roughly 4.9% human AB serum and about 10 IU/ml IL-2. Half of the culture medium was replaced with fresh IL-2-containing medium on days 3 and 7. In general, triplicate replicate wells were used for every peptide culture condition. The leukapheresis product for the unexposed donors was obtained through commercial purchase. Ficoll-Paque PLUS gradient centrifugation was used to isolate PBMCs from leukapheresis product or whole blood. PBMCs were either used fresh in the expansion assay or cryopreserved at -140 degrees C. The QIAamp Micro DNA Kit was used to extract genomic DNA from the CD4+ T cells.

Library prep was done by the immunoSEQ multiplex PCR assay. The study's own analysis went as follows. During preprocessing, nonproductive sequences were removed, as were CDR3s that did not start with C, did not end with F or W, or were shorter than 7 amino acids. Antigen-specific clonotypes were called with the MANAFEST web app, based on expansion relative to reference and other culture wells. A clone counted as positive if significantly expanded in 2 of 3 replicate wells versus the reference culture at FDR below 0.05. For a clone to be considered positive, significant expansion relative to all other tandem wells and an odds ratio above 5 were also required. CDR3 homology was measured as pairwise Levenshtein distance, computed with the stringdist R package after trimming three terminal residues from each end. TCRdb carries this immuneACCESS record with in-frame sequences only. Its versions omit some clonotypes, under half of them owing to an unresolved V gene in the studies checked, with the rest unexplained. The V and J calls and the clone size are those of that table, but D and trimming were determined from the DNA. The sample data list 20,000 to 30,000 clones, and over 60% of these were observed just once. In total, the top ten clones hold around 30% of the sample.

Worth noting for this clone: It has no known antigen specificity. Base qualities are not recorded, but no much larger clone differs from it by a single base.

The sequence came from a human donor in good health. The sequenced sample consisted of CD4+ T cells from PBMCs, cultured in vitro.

Here the CDR3 is given as CAISESPDTQYF. In nucleotide form, the sequence is TGTGCCATCAGTGAGTCCCCAGATACGCAGTATTTT. The chain employs TRBV10-3 and TRBJ2-3; no D gene is confidently identified. The germline V gene sets CDR1 to ENHRY and CDR2 to SYGVKD. From the cysteine through the phenylalanine, the CDR3 covers 12 amino acids. CDR3 DNA only is kept here, 36 bases in frame from base 1. Trimming costs V 0 bases and J 4 bases, and their ends lie 2 bases apart.